These T cell receptor beta chains were read from a single sample in a study of cytomegalovirus exposure and HLA in healthy donors. The protocol was immunoSEQ multiplex PCR, while the TCRdb copy is restricted to in-frame clones and leaves out a portion. Found here are 150,000 to 180,000 clones, 60% to 75% of them singletons; the top ten hold about 2.6%. Source material: PBMCs. These TCRs come from a man younger than 30 in good health and CMV-seronegative. The CDR3 runs from the conserved cysteine through the conserved F or W. A D gene is named only where the DNA matches it firmly. Only some rows state a clone size, as once, few, many or a class for expanded clones.

D	V	J	size	length	DNA	CDR3
TRBD1	TRBV7-9	TRBJ1-6	-	14	TGTGCCAGCAGCCCCGACAGGGATGGGTCACCCCTCCACTTT	CASSPDRDGSPLHF
-	TRBV5-8	TRBJ1-5	-	12	TGTGCCAGCAGCTTGGTTCTCCAGCCCCAGCATTTT	CASSLVLQPQHF
-	TRBV6-5	TRBJ2-2	-	16	TGTGCCAGCAGTTACGCGAGCGGCCACTATAGTGGGGAGCTGTTTTTT	CASSYASGHYSGELFF
-	TRBV19	TRBJ1-2	few	16	TGTGCCAGTAGTAAGGGAGAGAGCCCCATTGCGTTTGGCTACACCTTC	CASSKGESPIAFGYTF
TRBD1	TRBV5-6	TRBJ1-2	-	14	TGTGCCAGCAGTTTGGGGGACAGGGACTATGGCTACACCTTC	CASSLGDRDYGYTF
TRBD2	TRBV11-1	TRBJ2-1	few	15	TGTGCCAGCAGCTTAGGGCTAGCGGGGCCTAATGAGCAGTTCTTC	CASSLGLAGPNEQFF
TRBD1	TRBV7-8	TRBJ1-4	-	14	TGTGCCAGCAGCCCCGGGACAGGGGGCGAAAAACTGTTTTTT	CASSPGTGGEKLFF
TRBD1	TRBV6-5	TRBJ1-2	-	14	TGTGCCAGCAGACCGGACAGGGCAATCTATGGCTACACCTTC	CASRPDRAIYGYTF
-	TRBV5-6	TRBJ1-3	few	16	TGTGCCAGCAGCTTGGTCGCCGGGGTTGGTGGAAACACCATATATTTT	CASSLVAGVGGNTIYF
-	TRBV19	TRBJ1-2	-	15	TGTGCCAGTAGCCCAGTGGACAGATTCTTCTATGGCTACACCTTC	CASSPVDRFFYGYTF
-	TRBV28	TRBJ1-6	-	16	TGTGCCAGCAGTTCCTCTGGAGAGGGGGTTAGTTCACCCCTCCACTTT	CASSSSGEGVSSPLHF
TRBD1	TRBV5-6	TRBJ1-2	once	13	TGTGCCAGCAGCTTGCGGCAGGGGGATGGCTACACCTTC	CASSLRQGDGYTF
-	TRBV4-3	TRBJ2-7	few	16	TGCGCCAGCAGCCAAGGTCCAGGGGGGAGCTCCTACGAGCAGTACTTC	CASSQGPGGSSYEQYF
TRBD2	TRBV6-1	TRBJ2-3	-	16	TGTGCCAGCAGTGCGACTAGCGGGGGGGCAGCAGATACGCAGTATTTT	CASSATSGGAADTQYF
-	TRBV10-3	TRBJ2-1	few	15	TGTGCCATCAGTGAGAAGGAGGGGGGGGGCGATGAGCAGTTCTTC	CAISEKEGGGDEQFF